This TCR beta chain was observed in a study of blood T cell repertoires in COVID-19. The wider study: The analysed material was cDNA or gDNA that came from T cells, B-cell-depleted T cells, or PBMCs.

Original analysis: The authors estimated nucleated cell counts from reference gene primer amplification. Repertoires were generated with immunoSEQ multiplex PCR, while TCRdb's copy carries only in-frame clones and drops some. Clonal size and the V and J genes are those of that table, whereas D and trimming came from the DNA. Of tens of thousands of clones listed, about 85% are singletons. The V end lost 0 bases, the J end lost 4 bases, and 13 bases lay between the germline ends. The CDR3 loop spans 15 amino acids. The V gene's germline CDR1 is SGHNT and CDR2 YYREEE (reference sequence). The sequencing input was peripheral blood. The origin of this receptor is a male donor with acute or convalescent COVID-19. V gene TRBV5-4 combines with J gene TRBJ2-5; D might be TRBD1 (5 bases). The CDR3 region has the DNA TGTGCCAGCAGCTTGGGAACGGAAAGGGGAGAGACCCAGTACTTC. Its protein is CASSLGTERGETQYF.